The clone carrying this T cell receptor beta chain was seen a handful of times. Its antigen is undetermined. These data are taken from a study of vaccination effects on CD4 cells after COVID-19. The V gene's germline CDR1 is KGHSH and CDR2 LQKENI. Trimming cost V 5 bases and J 5 bases, with 12 bases left between them. The CDR3 is 13 residues long. Sequencing used immunoSEQ multiplex PCR; TCRdb keeps in-frame clones, though not all of them. The repertoire holds tens of thousands of clones, 70% to 80% seen once, with roughly 1.9% in the top ten. It was after nine to ten days of culture that CD4+ T cells were isolated.

The sequenced sample was CD4+ T cells from PBMCs cultured without peptide, obtained before COVID-19 vaccination. This chain connects TRBV18 to TRBJ2-5, with D unclear. This TCR derives from a human donor who received a COVID-19 vaccine. The CDR3 DNA is TGTGCCAGCTCATCGACGGAGATGGAGACCCAGTACTTC. This gives the protein CASSSTEMETQYF.